The rows below give T cell receptor beta chains drawn from one sample of a study of long-term antiretroviral therapy in people with HIV. The table came from immunoSEQ multiplex PCR; TCRdb's copy has only in-frame clones and leaves some out. The sample yields under 20,000 clones, about 79% seen once. Sequencing used unsorted PBMCs, obtained 1.5 years before starting antiretroviral therapy. The receptors were gathered from a woman aged 50 to 60 with HIV. The CDR3 runs from the conserved cysteine through the conserved F or W. D genes are given only for firm matches. A clone size is listed for some rows: how often the clone was seen (once, few, many), or a class if it is expanded.

size: NA
D: NA
V: TRBV5-1
J: TRBJ2-2
length: 11
CDR3: CASSNTGELFF
DNA: TGCGCCAGCAGTAACACCGGGGAGCTGTTTTTT

size: NA
D: NA
V: TRBV11-2
J: TRBJ1-4
length: 14
CDR3: CASSPDGYGGKLFF
DNA: TGTGCCAGCAGCCCTGACGGCTATGGAGGAAAACTGTTTTTT

size: NA
D: NA
V: TRBV5-1
J: TRBJ2-3
length: 16
CDR3: CASSLAVLPSTDTQYF
DNA: TGCGCCAGCAGCTTGGCAGTCTTACCTAGCACAGATACGCAGTATTTT

size: NA
D: NA
V: TRBV6-5
J: TRBJ2-3
length: 11
CDR3: CASSYIDTQYF
DNA: TGTGCCAGCAGTTATATAGATACGCAGTATTTT

size: NA
D: NA
V: TRBV6-4
J: TRBJ2-2
length: 14
CDR3: CASSATTNTGELFF
DNA: TGTGCCAGCAGTGCCACTACGAACACCGGGGAGCTGTTTTTT

size: NA
D: TRBD2
V: TRBV7-8
J: TRBJ2-3
length: 15
CDR3: CASSLGASGGDTQYF
DNA: TGTGCCAGCAGCTTAGGGGCTAGCGGGGGAGATACGCAGTATTTT

size: medium-sized
D: NA
V: TRBV27
J: TRBJ2-7
length: 14
CDR3: CASSLKAKDYEQYF
DNA: TGTGCCAGCAGTTTAAAGGCAAAGGACTACGAGCAGTACTTC

size: NA
D: NA
V: TRBV12-5
J: TRBJ2-3
length: 18
CDR3: CASGFHVGGAGGTDTQYF
DNA: TGTGCTAGTGGTTTCCACGTCGGAGGGGCAGGGGGCACAGATACGCAGTATTTT

size: NA
D: NA
V: TRBV5-1
J: TRBJ2-7
length: 15
CDR3: CASRNERVQGYEQYF
DNA: TGCGCCAGCAGAAATGAAAGGGTCCAGGGCTACGAGCAGTACTTC

size: NA
D: NA
V: TRBV5-1
J: TRBJ2-3
length: 14
CDR3: CASSLPGNTDTQYF
DNA: TGCGCCAGCAGCTTGCCAGGGAACACAGATACGCAGTATTTT

size: few
D: NA
V: TRBV7-9
J: TRBJ1-2
length: 12
CDR3: CASSSAGYGYTF
DNA: TGTGCCAGCAGCTCCGCCGGCTATGGCTACACCTTC

size: few
D: NA
V: TRBV27
J: TRBJ2-7
length: 14
CDR3: CASSLARGAGEQYF
DNA: TGTGCCAGCAGTTTAGCCCGGGGGGCGGGGGAGCAGTACTTC

size: NA
D: NA
V: TRBV5-1
J: TRBJ2-5
length: 13
CDR3: CATATGREETQYF
DNA: TGCGCCACTGCGACAGGGAGGGAAGAGACCCAGTACTTC

size: NA
D: NA
V: TRBV19
J: TRBJ1-2
length: 12
CDR3: CASSIPGYGYTF
DNA: TGTGCCAGTAGTATACCAGGCTATGGCTACACCTTC

size: few
D: NA
V: TRBV4-1
J: TRBJ1-2
length: 12
CDR3: CASKGPGYGYTF
DNA: TGCGCCAGCAAGGGGCCAGGGTATGGCTACACCTTC

size: NA
D: TRBD2
V: TRBV4-1
J: TRBJ2-1
length: 17
CDR3: CASSQASASGAQNEQFF
DNA: TGCGCCAGCAGCCAAGCCTCGGCTAGCGGGGCTCAGAATGAGCAGTTCTTC

size: NA
D: NA
V: TRBV19
J: TRBJ2-7
length: 15
CDR3: CASSAGRASSYEQYF
DNA: TGTGCCAGTAGTGCCGGACGGGCAAGCTCCTACGAGCAGTACTTC

size: NA
D: NA
V: TRBV7-9
J: TRBJ1-6
length: 18
CDR3: CASSLQRQGSSYNSPLHF
DNA: TGTGCCAGCAGCTTACAGAGGCAGGGCAGCTCCTATAATTCACCCCTCCACTTT

size: NA
D: TRBD2
V: TRBV11-3
J: TRBJ2-1
length: 14
CDR3: CASSTGLAGGAQFF
DNA: TGTGCCAGCAGCACCGGACTAGCGGGGGGCGCGCAGTTCTTC

size: NA
D: NA
V: TRBV27
J: TRBJ1-1
length: 13
CDR3: CASSFGQIAEAFF
DNA: TGTGCCAGCAGTTTCGGACAGATAGCTGAAGCTTTCTTT

size: NA
D: NA
V: TRBV4-1
J: TRBJ1-1
length: 15
CDR3: CASSQVSAGVTEAFF
DNA: TGCGCCAGCAGCCAAGTTTCGGCAGGGGTTACTGAAGCTTTCTTT

size: NA
D: NA
V: TRBV9
J: TRBJ2-3
length: 15
CDR3: CASSVVGGSTDTQYF
DNA: TGTGCCAGCAGCGTAGTTGGGGGTAGCACAGATACGCAGTATTTT

size: NA
D: NA
V: TRBV12-5
J: TRBJ2-7
length: 10
CDR3: CASGLREQYF
DNA: TGTGCTAGTGGTTTGCGCGAGCAGTACTTC

size: NA
D: NA
V: TRBV11-2
J: TRBJ2-1
length: 12
CDR3: CASSLAAVEQFF
DNA: TGTGCCAGCAGCTTAGCGGCCGTTGAGCAGTTCTTC

size: NA
D: NA
V: TRBV11-2
J: TRBJ2-2
length: 12
CDR3: CASSLTAGELFF
DNA: TGTGCCAGCAGCCTCACGGCCGGGGAGCTGTTTTTT

size: NA
D: NA
V: TRBV9
J: TRBJ1-1
length: 12
CDR3: CASSPRDTEAFF
DNA: TGTGCCAGCAGCCCCCGTGACACTGAAGCTTTCTTT

size: NA
D: TRBD1
V: TRBV7-9
J: TRBJ1-1
length: 14
CDR3: CASSPGQGVTEAFF
DNA: TGTGCCAGCAGCCCGGGACAGGGGGTCACTGAAGCTTTCTTT

size: NA
D: NA
V: TRBV2
J: TRBJ2-3
length: 13
CDR3: CASLGLTTDTQYF
DNA: TGTGCCAGTCTCGGACTTACCACAGATACGCAGTATTTT

size: NA
D: NA
V: TRBV11-1
J: TRBJ2-5
length: 11
CDR3: CASLLGETQYF
DNA: TGTGCCAGCCTATTGGGAGAGACCCAGTACTTC

size: few
D: NA
V: TRBV2
J: TRBJ2-7
length: 14
CDR3: CASRTRQVSYEQYF
DNA: TGTGCCAGCAGGACAAGACAGGTTTCCTACGAGCAGTACTTC

size: NA
D: TRBD2
V: TRBV5-1
J: TRBJ2-1
length: 15
CDR3: CASSPGLAGPNEQFF
DNA: TGCGCCAGCAGCCCGGGACTAGCGGGTCCTAATGAGCAGTTCTTC

size: NA
D: NA
V: TRBV11-2
J: TRBJ2-7
length: 14
CDR3: CASSPRQSSYEQYF
DNA: TGTGCCAGCAGCCCCAGACAGAGCTCCTACGAGCAGTACTTC

size: NA
D: NA
V: TRBV28
J: TRBJ1-6
length: 12
CDR3: CASRPRRSPLHF
DNA: TGTGCCAGCCGTCCGAGAAGGTCACCCCTCCACTTT

size: NA
D: TRBD1
V: TRBV4-1
J: TRBJ1-2
length: 16
CDR3: CASSLDTGTGVLGYTF
DNA: TGCGCCAGCAGCCTAGACACCGGGACAGGGGTACTTGGCTACACCTTC

size: few
D: TRBD1
V: TRBV10-3
J: TRBJ2-7
length: 15
CDR3: CAISQPGTGPYEQYF
DNA: TGTGCCATCAGCCAACCGGGGACAGGACCCTACGAGCAGTACTTC

size: NA
D: NA
V: TRBV13
J: TRBJ2-3
length: 14
CDR3: CASSSLGGTDTQYF
DNA: TGTGCCAGCAGCTCTCTAGGGGGCACAGATACGCAGTATTTT

size: NA
D: TRBD1
V: TRBV25-1
J: TRBJ1-1
length: 14
CDR3: CASSETTGIGEAFF
DNA: TGTGCCAGCAGTGAAACGACAGGGATTGGTGAAGCTTTCTTT

size: NA
D: TRBD1
V: TRBV7-2
J: TRBJ2-4
length: 15
CDR3: CASSLAGQGANIQYF
DNA: TGTGCCAGCAGCTTAGCGGGACAGGGGGCGAACATTCAGTACTTC

size: NA
D: NA
V: TRBV4-1
J: TRBJ1-6
length: 15
CDR3: CASSPPTVTNSPLHF
DNA: TGCGCCAGCAGCCCGCCGACAGTCACAAATTCACCCCTCCACTTT

size: NA
D: NA
V: TRBV10-3
J: TRBJ1-5
length: 15
CDR3: CAIRDGDGYNQPQHF
DNA: TGTGCCATCAGAGACGGGGACGGCTACAATCAGCCCCAGCATTTT

size: NA
D: NA
V: TRBV18
J: TRBJ2-4
length: 13
CDR3: CASRVGGENIQYF
DNA: TGTGCCAGCCGAGTGGGGGGCGAGAACATTCAGTACTTC

size: few
D: NA
V: TRBV10-2
J: TRBJ2-7
length: 14
CDR3: CASSRGGALYEQYF
DNA: TGCGCCAGCAGTCGGGGCGGGGCCCTCTACGAGCAGTACTTC

size: NA
D: NA
V: TRBV30
J: TRBJ2-4
length: 13
CDR3: CAWRRDSKNIQYF
DNA: TGTGCCTGGAGGCGGGACAGCAAAAACATTCAGTACTTC

size: NA
D: NA
V: TRBV5-1
J: TRBJ1-4
length: 16
CDR3: CASSFGQFSTNEKLFF
DNA: TGCGCCAGCAGCTTTGGACAGTTCTCAACTAATGAAAAACTGTTTTTT

size: NA
D: NA
V: TRBV14
J: TRBJ1-4
length: 13
CDR3: CASSQAGNEKLFF
DNA: TGTGCCAGCAGCCAAGCAGGGAACGAAAAACTGTTTTTT

size: NA
D: NA
V: TRBV5-4
J: TRBJ1-3
length: 14
CDR3: CASSLVTDRNTIYF
DNA: TGTGCCAGCAGCTTGGTGACAGATAGGAACACCATATATTTT

size: NA
D: NA
V: TRBV9
J: TRBJ2-5
length: 15
CDR3: CASSVGQGFWETQYF
DNA: TGTGCCAGCAGCGTAGGTCAGGGGTTTTGGGAGACCCAGTACTTC

size: once
D: NA
V: TRBV2
J: TRBJ2-2
length: 11
CDR3: CASRVSGELFF
DNA: TGTGCCAGCAGGGTCTCCGGGGAGCTGTTTTTT

size: NA
D: NA
V: TRBV11-2
J: TRBJ2-6
length: 15
CDR3: CASSFGRSGANVLTF
DNA: TGTGCCAGCAGCTTCGGACGGTCCGGGGCCAACGTCCTGACTTTC

size: NA
D: TRBD1
V: TRBV6-1
J: TRBJ1-5
length: 15
CDR3: CASIGQGVANQPQHF
DNA: TGTGCCAGCATCGGACAGGGTGTAGCCAATCAGCCCCAGCATTTT

size: NA
D: NA
V: TRBV30
J: TRBJ1-6
length: 14
CDR3: CAWNGDLVSSPLHF
DNA: TGTGCCTGGAATGGGGATCTCGTAAGTTCACCCCTCCACTTT

size: few
D: TRBD2
V: TRBV4-2
J: TRBJ2-2
length: 13
CDR3: CASSLGGTGELFF
DNA: TGTGCCAGCAGTCTCGGGGGGACCGGGGAGCTGTTTTTT

size: NA
D: NA
V: TRBV19
J: TRBJ1-5
length: 16
CDR3: CASSYDKEMSNQPQHF
DNA: TGTGCCAGTAGTTACGACAAGGAGATGAGCAATCAGCCCCAGCATTTT

size: few
D: NA
V: TRBV5-1
J: TRBJ1-2
length: 14
CDR3: CASGFGGDDYGYTF
DNA: TGCGCCAGCGGATTTGGAGGGGACGACTATGGCTACACCTTC

size: NA
D: TRBD2
V: TRBV27
J: TRBJ2-1
length: 13
CDR3: CASSYGQAGEQFF
DNA: TGTGCCAGCAGTTATGGACAAGCGGGGGAGCAGTTCTTC

size: NA
D: TRBD2
V: TRBV9
J: TRBJ2-3
length: 16
CDR3: CASSDSSGGAGDTQYF
DNA: TGTGCCAGCAGCGACAGTAGCGGGGGGGCGGGAGATACGCAGTATTTT

size: NA
D: NA
V: TRBV19
J: TRBJ2-2
length: 13
CDR3: CASSMTDTGELFF
DNA: TGTGCCAGTTCGATGACAGACACCGGGGAGCTGTTTTTT

size: NA
D: TRBD1
V: TRBV2
J: TRBJ1-2
length: 15
CDR3: CASSEAGDRGEGYTF
DNA: TGTGCCAGCAGTGAAGCCGGAGACAGGGGAGAAGGCTACACCTTC

size: NA
D: TRBD1
V: TRBV5-8
J: TRBJ2-2
length: 17
CDR3: CASSLTGTGGFTGELFF
DNA: TGTGCCAGCAGCTTAACCGGGACAGGGGGCTTCACCGGGGAGCTGTTTTTT